The text below deals with one T cell receptor beta chain. The antigen remains undetermined. These data come from a study of blood T cells in healthy people across ages. A second PCR of 7 to 11 cycles used a sample-barcoded 5' primer and a J-beta primer mix. The study obtained at least 2.5 million CDR3-containing paired-end reads from every sample. TCRdb independently ran MiXCR on the 5' RACE reads; one entry per CDR3 protein. Here the sample spans about 730,000 distinct CDR3 sequences, 35% to 45% being singletons. Study observations and caveats: Shifts in expanded clonotypes may have been confounded by donor CMV status, which was unknown. Researchers said unsorted PBMCs prevented a conclusive naive versus antigen-experienced comparison. TCR beta diversity correlated strongly with naive T cell percentage.

The receptor was derived from an older woman in good health. Sample: blood.

Here the CDR3 DNA reads TGCGCCAGCAGCCAAGATGTCACCAGGGGAGCCGGGGAGCTGTTTTTT. It yields the protein CASSQDVTRGAGELFF. The chain joins TRBV4-3 to TRBJ2-2; a weak D match, TRBD1 (6 bases). CDR3 size: 16 residues. The germline V gene has CDR1 LGHNA and CDR2 YSLEER. Trimming cost V 0 bases and J 6 bases, with 14 bases left between them.